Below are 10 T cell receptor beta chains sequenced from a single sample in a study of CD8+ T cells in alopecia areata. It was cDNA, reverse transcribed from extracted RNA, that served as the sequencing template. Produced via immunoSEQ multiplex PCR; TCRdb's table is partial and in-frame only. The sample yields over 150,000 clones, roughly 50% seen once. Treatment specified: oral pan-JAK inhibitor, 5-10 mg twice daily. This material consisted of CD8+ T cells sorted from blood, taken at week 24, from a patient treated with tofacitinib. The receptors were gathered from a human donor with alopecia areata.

DNA for the CDR3: TGCAGCGTAGACACAGGGGACTATGGCTACACCTTC. This translates into CSVDTGDYGYTF. V is TRBV29-1 and J is TRBJ1-2; 7 bases are a match to TRBD1. CDR3 length equals 12 residues. V was clipped by 6 bases and J by 3 bases; unmatched bases: 4. The germline gives CDR1 SQVTM, CDR2 ANQGSEA.

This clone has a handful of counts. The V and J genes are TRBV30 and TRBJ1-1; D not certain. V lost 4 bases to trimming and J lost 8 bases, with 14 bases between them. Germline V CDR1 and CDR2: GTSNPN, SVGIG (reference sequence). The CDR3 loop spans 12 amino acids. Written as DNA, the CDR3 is TGTGCCTGGACCCCGGGGAACGCGGAAGCTTTCTTT. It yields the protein CAWTPGNAEAFF.

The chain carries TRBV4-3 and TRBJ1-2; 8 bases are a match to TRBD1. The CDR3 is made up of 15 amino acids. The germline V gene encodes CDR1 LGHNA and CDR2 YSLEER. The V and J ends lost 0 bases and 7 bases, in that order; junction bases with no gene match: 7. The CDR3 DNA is TGCGCCAGCAGCCAAGATCAAATCAGGGGGCCTGGCTACACCTTC. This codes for CASSQDQIRGPGYTF.

The DNA for the CDR3 is TGTGCCAGTAGTATTCCACAGGATAGCAATCAGCCCCAGCATTTT. Translation gives CASSIPQDSNQPQHF. The genes are TRBV19 and TRBJ1-5; D is possibly TRBD1 (5 bases). CDR3 length: 15 residues. Germline V gives CDR1 LNHDA, CDR2 SQIVND (reference sequence). Trimming pared 3 bases from V and 0 bases from J, leaving 9 bases between.

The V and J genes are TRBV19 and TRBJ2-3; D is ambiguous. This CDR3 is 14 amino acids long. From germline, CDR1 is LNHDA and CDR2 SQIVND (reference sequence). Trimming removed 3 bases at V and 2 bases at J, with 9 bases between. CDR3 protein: CASSMHKDTDTQYF. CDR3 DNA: TGTGCCAGTAGTATGCATAAAGACACAGATACGCAGTATTTT.

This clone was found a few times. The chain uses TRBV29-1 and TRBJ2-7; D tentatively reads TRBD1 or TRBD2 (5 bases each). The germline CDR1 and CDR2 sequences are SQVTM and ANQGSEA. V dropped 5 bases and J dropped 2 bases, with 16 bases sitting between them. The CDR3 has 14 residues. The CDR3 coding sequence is TGCAGCGTTAATGACAATTCGGGACCCTACGAGCAGTACTTC. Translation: CSVNDNSGPYEQYF.

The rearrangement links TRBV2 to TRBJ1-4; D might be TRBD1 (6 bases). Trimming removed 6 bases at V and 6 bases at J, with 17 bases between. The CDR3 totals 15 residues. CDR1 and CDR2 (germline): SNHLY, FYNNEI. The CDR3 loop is CASSTGQLLYEKLFF. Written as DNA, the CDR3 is TGTGCCAGCAGCACCGGACAGCTCCTCTATGAAAAACTGTTTTTT.

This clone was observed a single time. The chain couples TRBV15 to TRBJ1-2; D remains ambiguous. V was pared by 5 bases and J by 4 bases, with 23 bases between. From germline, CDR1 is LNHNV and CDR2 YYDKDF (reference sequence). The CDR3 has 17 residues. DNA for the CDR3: TGTGCCACCAGCGAACATAGACGGTGTGGAAAGACCTATGGCTACACCTTC. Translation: CATSEHRRCGKTYGYTF.

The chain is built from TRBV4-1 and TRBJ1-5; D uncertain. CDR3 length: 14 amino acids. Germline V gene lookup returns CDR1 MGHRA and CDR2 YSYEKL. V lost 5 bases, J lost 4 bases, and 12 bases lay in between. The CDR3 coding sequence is TGCGCCAGCAGCTCCCACAGAGATAATCAGCCCCAGCATTTT. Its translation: CASSSHRDNQPQHF.

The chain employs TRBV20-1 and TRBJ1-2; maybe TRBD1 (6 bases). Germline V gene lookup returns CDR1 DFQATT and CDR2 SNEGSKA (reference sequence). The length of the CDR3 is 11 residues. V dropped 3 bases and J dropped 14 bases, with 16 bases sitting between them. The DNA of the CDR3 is TGCAGTGCTAGTGAACAGGGCTTGAGGACCTTC. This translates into CSASEQGLRTF.